Listed below are T cell receptor beta chains from one sample, sequenced in a study of OX40 agonist ivuxolimab in advanced cancers. Libraries were prepared by immunoSEQ multiplex PCR; TCRdb keeps only in-frame clonotypes and omits some of them. The top ten hold around 1.6% of the sample, which has 87,000 or so clones, approximately 87% seen once. The source material was CD4+ or CD8+ T cells sorted from blood, sampled in a trial of the OX40 agonist ivuxolimab. The origin of the receptors is an adult with an advanced solid tumor such as melanoma, head and neck, liver or kidney cancer. Each CDR3 is given with its conserved first and last residue. Expanded clones get a size class; other rows say once, few or many, or leave the size out.

TRBV4-3 16 - CASSQDPGGGYNEQFF
TRBV6-5 13 - CASSYGLYNEQFF
TRBV29-1 15 - CSVEGGVLMNTEAFF
TRBV11-2 14 - CASSLEGLSYGYTF
TRBV10-3 13 - CAISLSERETQYF
TRBV19 14 - CASSMEPGGETQYF
TRBV6-6 15 medium-sized CASSPTRAGNQPQHF
TRBV4-1 15 - CASSQDQKPHSPLHF
TRBV6-5 15 once CASSYSWGRADTQYF
TRBV18 17 - CASSPSTGGHSGNTIYF
TRBV11-2 16 - CASSATGDRGANEQFF
TRBV7-9 15 - CASSLTGTSGNEQFF
TRBV7-2 16 - CASSPRTSGRMSEQFF
TRBV7-6 11 - CASSFYNEQFF
TRBV6-6 15 - CASSYVGGPTDTQYF
TRBV14 12 - CASSQDRQTQYF
TRBV10-3 13 - CAISKDGNTEAFF
TRBV14 12 - CASSQDGRTQYF
TRBV2 13 - CASRLSAPETQYF
TRBV11-2 15 once CASSLAGQGGYEQYF
TRBV7-6 15 - CASSLEQGPGQPQHF
TRBV19 17 once CASSIRGSSVTYNEQFF
TRBV15 18 - CATSRDLSGPKTYNEQFF
TRBV2 13 - CASSSTGGTEAFF
TRBV6-6 15 - CASNSPGRSYNEQFF
TRBV14 12 - CASSQVRERQYF
TRBV19 16 - CASSIARGRGQETQYF
TRBV5-6 17 - CASSPGTGDFRTDTQYF
TRBV19 14 - CASRDLTGDEKLFF
TRBV5-5 15 - CASSPRLGAGNTQYF
TRBV29-1 14 - CSVEDGRAGNTIYF
TRBV6-1 15 - CASTGDRGTGETQYF
TRBV6-1 13 once CASSESLAGEVYF
TRBV5-4 13 - CASSLDRVDEQYF
TRBV7-8 11 once CASSTQGEQYF
TRBV13 16 - CASSSYRDSPNYEQYF
TRBV5-4 13 - CASSRNSDYEQYF
TRBV5-1 13 - CASSVGGSYEQYF
TRBV10-1 13 - CASRNGQGTEAFF
TRBV6-5 13 - CASSSRENQPQHF
TRBV5-1 14 once CASSLEAREDRAFF
TRBV10-2 13 - CASSLASGETQYF
TRBV5-5 19 - CASSLPSTPGQRLAGELFF
TRBV4-3 14 - CASSVDRNTGELFF
TRBV19 15 - CASNRQGGWTDTQYF
TRBV10-3 13 - CAISPDLQETQYF
TRBV4-2 17 - CASSLSGTGGGGEKLFF
TRBV5-1 15 - CASSPEGSSYNEQFF
TRBV7-2 15 - CASSWAAGGVETQYF
TRBV6-6 15 - CASSYSHGTAYEQYF
TRBV25-1 13 - CASSEFRGETQYF
TRBV19 15 - CASLTGQGRNQPQHF
TRBV10-1 16 - CASSDLTGVPSYEQYF
TRBV7-2 16 - CASSYSGLAGGGELFF